Shown below are 28 T cell receptor beta chains from a single sample sequenced in a study of OX40 agonist ivuxolimab in advanced cancers. Sequencing used immunoSEQ multiplex PCR; TCRdb keeps in-frame clones, though not all of them. This table has 26,000 or so clones, 85% to 90% appearing once. This sample comprised CD4+ or CD8+ T cells sorted from blood, obtained in a trial of the OX40 agonist ivuxolimab. These receptors originate from an adult with an advanced solid tumor such as melanoma, head and neck, liver or kidney cancer.

The chain joins TRBV27 to TRBJ2-5, with D possibly being TRBD1 or TRBD2 (5 bases each). The CDR3 is 15 amino acids. In germline, CDR1 is MNHEY, CDR2 SMNVEV (reference sequence). V was pared by 0 bases and J by 3 bases, with 11 bases between. The CDR3 here is CASSLSRAREETQYF. DNA of the CDR3: TGTGCCAGCAGTTTATCGAGGGCCAGGGAAGAGACCCAGTACTTC.

This CDR3 reads CASSSNQNTEAFF. CDR3 coding DNA: TGCGCCAGCAGCTCCAATCAGAACACTGAAGCTTTCTTT. The genes are TRBV5-1 and TRBJ1-1; no clear D gene. CDR1 and CDR2 (germline): SGHRS, YFSETQ. The CDR3 covers 13 residues. Between the trimmed V and J ends, which lost 3 bases and 1 base, there was a span of 7 bases. The full variable domain, its missing parts supplied by reference TRBV5-1 and TRBJ1-1, is KAGVTQTPRYLIKTRGQQVTLSCSPISGHRSVSWYQQTPGQGLQFLFEYFSETQRNKGNFPGRFSGRQFSNSRSEMNVSTLELGDSALYLCASSSNQNTEAFFGQGTRLTVV.

The chain has TRBV7-9 and TRBJ2-1; TRBD1 matches at 8 bases. Germline assignment: CDR1 SEHNR and CDR2 FQNEAQ (reference sequence). The CDR3 runs to 16 residues. Trimming removed 2 bases from V and 5 bases from J; junction bases left unmatched: 8. The CDR3 DNA reads as TGTGCCAGCAGCTTAACCGGGACAGGAAAAAACAATGAGCAGTTCTTC. Translating gives CASSLTGTGKNNEQFF.

The V gene is TRBV7-9, the J gene TRBJ1-1, with 10 positions matching TRBD1. This CDR3 is 13 amino acids long. V lost 4 bases, J lost 7 bases, and 3 bases stayed unmatched. CDR1 and CDR2 (germline): SEHNR, FQNEAQ (reference sequence). This CDR3 is CASSSDRGLEAFF. The DNA of the CDR3 is TGTGCCAGCAGCTCCGACAGGGGGCTTGAAGCTTTCTTT.

This rearrangement joins TRBV11-2 to TRBJ2-7; TRBD2 agrees at 11 bases. The length of the CDR3 is 15 residues. Germline V gene lookup returns CDR1 SGHAT and CDR2 FQNNGV. Germline trimming cut 2 bases from V and 4 bases from J; bases unmatched to any gene: 4. The CDR3 nucleotides read TGTGCCAGCAGCTTAACTAGCGGGAGAGGGTACGAGCAGTACTTC. Translation gives CASSLTSGRGYEQYF.

The CDR3 is CASSLVWGTGSVETQYF. DNA of the CDR3: TGTGCCAGCAGCTTAGTATGGGGGACAGGGAGTGTAGAGACCCAGTACTTC. This chain connects TRBV7-8 to TRBJ2-5; 9 nucleotides line up with TRBD1. This CDR3 has 17 residues. With V trimmed by 1 base and J by 4 bases, 10 bases remained unmatched. Germline V gives CDR1 SGHVS, CDR2 FQNEAQ.

This clone is large. V gene TRBV5-1 combines with J gene TRBJ2-7, with TRBD1 matching 9 bases. V was pared by 5 bases and J by 3 bases, with 9 bases of the junction left unmatched. Germline V lookup: CDR1 SGHRS, CDR2 YFSETQ. The CDR3 totals 15 residues. The CDR3 loop reads CASRSGQGGNYEQYF. The CDR3 bases are TGCGCCAGCAGGTCGGGACAGGGAGGAAACTACGAGCAGTACTTC.

The rearrangement uses TRBV7-8 and TRBJ1-1, with D possibly matching TRBD1 (6 bases). The CDR3 loop spans 13 amino acids. V was pared by 0 bases and J by 6 bases, with 8 bases between. Per the germline V gene, CDR1 is SGHVS and CDR2 is FQNEAQ. The CDR3: CASSLAYRAEAFF. CDR3 in DNA: TGTGCCAGCAGCTTAGCTTACAGGGCTGAAGCTTTCTTT. Based on the CDR3 plus reference TRBV7-8 and TRBJ1-1, the full variable domain is GAGVSQSPRYKVAKRGQDVALRCDPISGHVSLFWYQQALGQGPEFLTYFQNEAQLDKSGLPSDRFFAERPEGSVSTLKIQRTQQEDSAVYLCASSLAYRAEAFFGQGTRLTVV.

The V call is TRBV5-1, the J call TRBJ2-3; 8 nucleotides align to TRBD2. The CDR3 has 16 residues. Germline V lookup: CDR1 SGHRS, CDR2 YFSETQ. J lost 3 bases, V lost 1 base, and 7 bases had no gene match. DNA of the CDR3: TGCGCCAGCAGCTTGAACGGGGGGGCTGGTACAGATACGCAGTATTTT. Translating gives CASSLNGGAGTDTQYF.

The count of this clone is one. The chain employs TRBV4-2 and TRBJ1-3; D not resolved. Germline CDR1 reads LGHNA; CDR2 reads YNFKEQ. This CDR3 contains 13 residues. Trimming took off 6 bases at V and 1 base at J, with 7 bases between the two ends. The CDR3 loop is CASRPSSGNTIYF. The CDR3 coding sequence is TGTGCCAGCAGGCCTTCGTCTGGAAACACCATATATTTT.

J is TRBJ2-3 and V is TRBV9; 8 nucleotides agree with TRBD2. V gave up 3 bases and J gave up 2 bases; unmatched junction bases: 5. Germline CDR1 SGDLS, CDR2 YYNGEE. This CDR3 has 15 amino acids. The CDR3 nucleotides are TGTGCCAGCAGCGCGGGACTAGGGGCCACAGATACGCAGTATTTT. Protein product: CASSAGLGATDTQYF.

Notes on this clone: Sequence at one end of the junction differs from germline and may be a read error. This sequence joins TRBV5-5 and TRBJ1-5; no clear D gene. The CDR3 is 15 amino acids. The V gene's germline CDR1 is SGHKS and CDR2 YYEKEE (reference sequence). The CDR3 bases are TGTGCCAGCAGCTTAGGGAACAGCCCAAAATCAGCCCCAGCATTT. This translates into CASSLGNSPKSAPAF.

DNA of the CDR3: TGTGCCAGCAGCTTAGATCTAGCTCCAACCTACGAGCAGTACTTC. Encoded protein: CASSLDLAPTYEQYF. The J gene is TRBJ2-7, the V gene TRBV11-2, with D perhaps matching TRBD2 (5 bases). V dropped 0 bases and J dropped 2 bases, with 11 bases sitting between them. The CDR3 is 15 residues long. Germline V gene data show CDR1 as SGHAT and CDR2 as FQNNGV.

The chain employs TRBV5-1 and TRBJ2-2; 10 positions agree with TRBD1. V lost 4 bases and J lost 0; bases outside the gene matches: 9. Germline V gene lookup returns CDR1 SGHRS and CDR2 YFSETQ. CDR3 length equals 18 residues. CDR3 DNA sequence: TGCGCCAGCAGCAGTGACAGGGGGCGGCCCTCGAACACCGGGGAGCTGTTTTTT. This codes for CASSSDRGRPSNTGELFF.

V is TRBV5-1 and J is TRBJ2-1; TRBD2 matches at 11 bases. In germline, CDR1 is SGHRS, CDR2 YFSETQ. This CDR3 comprises 16 residues. V shed 5 bases and J 3 bases; nucleotides not matched to a gene: 7. The CDR3 sequence: CASSPGTSGYYNEQFF. CDR3 DNA sequence: TGCGCCAGCAGTCCCGGGACTAGCGGCTACTACAATGAGCAGTTCTTC.

A remark on this clone: Sequence at one end of the junction differs from germline and may be a read error. The chain carries TRBV5-1 and TRBJ2-7, with 7 bases identical to TRBD1. Germline V CDR1 and CDR2: SGHRS, YFSETQ. The CDR3 has 14 amino acids. CDR3: CASSLTGASYKQYF. Written as DNA, the CDR3 is TGCGCCAGCAGCCTTACAGGGGCATCCTACAAGCAGTACTTC.

J is TRBJ2-5 and V is TRBV7-9; the match to TRBD2 covers 8 bases. This CDR3 has 15 amino acids. The germline V gene encodes CDR1 SEHNR and CDR2 FQNEAQ (reference sequence). After removal of 1 base from V and 5 bases from J, the junction contained 6 bases not matched to a gene. The DNA of the CDR3 is TGTGCCAGCAGCTTAGATAGCGGGGTCGTCGAGACCCAGTACTTC. Amino acid sequence: CASSLDSGVVETQYF.

The rearrangement links TRBV10-3 to TRBJ2-4, with D unresolved. This CDR3 has 11 amino acids. Trimming removed 10 bases at V and 8 bases at J, with 12 bases between. Germline V gene data show CDR1 as ENHRY and CDR2 as SYGVKD. The CDR3 DNA reads TGTGCCACCAGAGACTTGGACATTCAGTACTTC. Translation: CATRDLDIQYF.

The V call is TRBV28, the J call TRBJ2-2; TRBD2 matches 10 bases. The trim removed 6 bases at V and 0 bases at J, leaving 7 bases unmatched. Germline loops: CDR1 MDHEN, CDR2 SYDVKM. This CDR3 comprises 17 residues. The CDR3 reads CASRMEREGPNTGELFF. In DNA form, the CDR3 reads TGTGCCAGCAGGATGGAGCGGGAGGGCCCGAACACCGGGGAGCTGTTTTTT.

The genes are TRBV7-9 and TRBJ2-7; D not resolved. CDR1 is SEHNR and CDR2 is FQNEAQ in the germline V gene (reference sequence). CDR3 length: 14 residues. Trimming stripped 1 base from V and 0 bases from J, with 7 bases between. DNA of the CDR3: TGTGCCAGCAGCTTAGTTACAGACTCCTACGAGCAGTACTTC. It encodes CASSLVTDSYEQYF.

V is TRBV19 and J is TRBJ2-7; 9 bases fit TRBD1. The ends lost 3 bases at V and 1 base at J; junction bases unmatched: 13. The CDR3 consists of 18 residues. From germline, CDR1 is LNHDA and CDR2 SQIVND (reference sequence). CDR3 coding DNA: TGTGCCAGTAGTATGATAGTCACTACAGGGGGCTTTTCCTACGAGCAGTACTTC. Translated: CASSMIVTTGGFSYEQYF.

V and J are TRBV6-5 and TRBJ2-5; the D gene is possibly TRBD1 (5 bases). The CDR3 runs to 15 residues. V lost 2 bases to trimming and J lost 0 bases, with 10 bases between them. Germline V gene lookup returns CDR1 MNHEY and CDR2 SVGAGI. The CDR3 DNA reads as TGTGCCAGCAGTTACCTAGGGGCAAACCAAGAGACCCAGTACTTC. Protein sequence: CASSYLGANQETQYF.

The CDR3 is CASIAGLAGAVPYQETQYF. CDR3 bases: TGTGCCAGCATAGCCGGACTAGCGGGAGCGGTGCCTTACCAAGAGACCCAGTACTTC. The V call is TRBV28, the J call TRBJ2-5; 13 bases are shared with TRBD2. CDR3 length equals 19 residues. Germline CDR1 MDHEN, CDR2 SYDVKM. J was trimmed by 0 bases and V by 7 bases; bases with no gene match: 14.

This clone appeared once. The chain links TRBV27 to TRBJ1-2, with a weak D call TRBD1 (5 bases). Trimming pared 5 bases from V and 4 bases from J, leaving 14 bases between. Germline CDR1 is MNHEY and CDR2 is SMNVEV (reference sequence). The CDR3 extends over 14 amino acids. CDR3 in amino acids: CASSNDPGGYGYTF. CDR3 nucleotide sequence: TGTGCCAGCAGTAACGACCCGGGGGGCTATGGCTACACCTTC.

CDR3 residues: CASSFTSEEKLFF. The DNA of the CDR3 is TGTGCCAGCAGCTTTACCTCGGAGGAAAAACTGTTTTTT. The chain has TRBV7-9 and TRBJ1-4, with unresolved D. V was clipped by 3 bases and J by 8 bases, with 10 bases between them. Germline-derived CDR1 and CDR2 are SEHNR and FQNEAQ (reference sequence). The CDR3 spans 13 residues. Full variable domain (rest looked up from reference TRBV7-9 and TRBJ1-4): DTGVSQNPRHKITKRGQNVTFRCDPISEHNRLYWYRQTLGQGPEFLTYFQNEAQLEKSRLLSDRFSAERPKGSFSTLEIQRTEQGDSAMYLCASSFTSEEKLFFGSGTQLSVL.

J is TRBJ2-3 and V is TRBV27; 9 bases are a match to TRBD1. Germline assignment: CDR1 MNHEY and CDR2 SMNVEV (reference sequence). V lost 5 bases to trimming and J lost 1 base; unmatched junction nucleotides: 13. This CDR3 spans 18 amino acids. The CDR3 here is CASSPNPRDRAGTDTQYF. CDR3 DNA: TGTGCCAGCAGTCCAAACCCCCGGGACAGGGCTGGCACAGATACGCAGTATTTT.

The V gene is TRBV5-4, the J gene TRBJ1-1; no definite D call. This CDR3 has 11 amino acids. CDR1 and CDR2 (germline): SGHNT, YYREEE (reference sequence). Between the trimmed V and J ends, which lost 6 bases and 7 bases, there was a span of 10 bases. The CDR3 here is CASTLLGEAFF. In nucleotides, the CDR3 is TGTGCCAGCACCCTATTGGGTGAAGCTTTCTTT.

The chain links TRBV27 to TRBJ2-5; TRBD2 agrees at 7 bases. The CDR3 loop spans 13 amino acids. CDR1 and CDR2 (germline): MNHEY, SMNVEV (reference sequence). The junction had 2 bases not matched to a gene; V was cut back by 5 bases and J by 2 bases. As DNA, the CDR3 is TGTGCCAGCAGTCGGGGACTACAAGAGACCCAGTACTTC. It translates to CASSRGLQETQYF.